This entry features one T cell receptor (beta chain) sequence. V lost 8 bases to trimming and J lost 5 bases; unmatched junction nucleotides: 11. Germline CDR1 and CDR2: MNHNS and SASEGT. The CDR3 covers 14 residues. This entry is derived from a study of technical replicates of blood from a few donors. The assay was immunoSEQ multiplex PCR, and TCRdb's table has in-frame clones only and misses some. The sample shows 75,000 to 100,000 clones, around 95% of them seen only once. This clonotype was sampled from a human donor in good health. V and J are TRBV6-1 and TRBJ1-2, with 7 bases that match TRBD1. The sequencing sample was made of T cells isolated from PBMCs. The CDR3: CASVEGAIEYGYTF. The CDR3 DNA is TGTGCCAGCGTGGAGGGGGCGATTGAATATGGCTACACCTTC.